The 5 T cell receptor beta chains given below trace back to one sample, sequenced in a study of blood T cell repertoires in COVID-19. Sequencing was performed with immunoSEQ multiplex PCR; in TCRdb, only in-frame clones are kept and a portion is missing. This table holds under 300,000 clones, approximately 78% found once. The source material was peripheral blood. These receptors were obtained from a woman aged 18-30 years with acute or convalescent COVID-19.

The chain has TRBV5-4 and TRBJ2-7, with 11 nucleotides matching TRBD2. Germline V gene lookup returns CDR1 SGHNT and CDR2 YYREEE (reference sequence). Unmatched junction bases numbered 9, after V lost 4 bases and J lost 3 bases. The CDR3 is made up of 16 amino acids. CDR3 DNA: TGTGCCAGCAGCGCCCAACTAGCGGGAGATAGCTACGAGCAGTACTTC. It yields the protein CASSAQLAGDSYEQYF.

V and J are TRBV4-2 and TRBJ1-2; TRBD1 might be the D (5 bases). This CDR3 comprises 15 residues. Germline V gene sequence: CDR1 LGHNA, CDR2 YNFKEQ. V lost 1 base, J lost 4 bases, and 13 bases lay in between. DNA of the CDR3: TGTGCCAGCAGCCAAGCAGGGCTGAACCTCTATGGCTACACCTTC. Its translation is CASSQAGLNLYGYTF.

The chain carries TRBV6-1 and TRBJ1-5; D unresolved. CDR1 is MNHNS, CDR2 SASEGT, per germline. This CDR3 is 15 amino acids long. V was shortened by 2 bases and J by 2 bases, with 10 bases between the two germline ends. In DNA form, the CDR3 reads TGTGCCAGCAGTGAAACGACGGGTCGCAATCAGCCCCAGCATTTT. The encoded protein is CASSETTGRNQPQHF.

The V call is TRBV2, the J call TRBJ1-3; perhaps TRBD1 as D (5 bases). From germline, CDR1 is SNHLY and CDR2 FYNNEI. Trimming stripped 3 bases from V and 0 bases from J, with 9 bases between. The CDR3 runs to 15 residues. CDR3 sequence: CASSDHRSSGNTIYF. The CDR3 region has the DNA TGTGCCAGCAGTGATCACAGGAGCTCTGGAAACACCATATATTTT.

The J gene is TRBJ2-5, the V gene TRBV6-2 or TRBV6-3, with D maybe TRBD1 (6 bases). This CDR3 has 15 residues. Germline V lookup: CDR1 MNHEY, CDR2 SVGEGT. V was clipped by 3 bases and J by 1 base, with 12 bases between them. CDR3 coding DNA: TGTGCCAGCAGTTATACCGGGACATTCCAAGAGACCCAGTACTTC. Its translation is CASSYTGTFQETQYF.